This T cell receptor beta chain comes out of a study of T cells in Graves' hyperthyroidism and ophthalmopathy. Germline-derived CDR1 and CDR2 are SNHLY and FYNNEI. Between the trimmed V and J ends, which lost 4 bases and 7 bases, there was a span of 25 bases. The CDR3 loop spans 17 amino acids. Points from the study as a whole: Separation of ophthalmopathy from stable hyperthyroidism was achieved by a 13 V-J model.

Concerning this clonotype: The antigen is undetermined.

Patients aged 18 to 65 had newly diagnosed hyperthyroidism of under 2 months' duration. Together with thyroid ultrasound, orbital computed tomography, serum thyroxine and TRAb, clinical symptoms were used for diagnoses. RNA transcripts served as the template for amplifying TCR beta CDR3 regions. HTBI primers drove first-round RT-PCR of the TCR CDR3. TCRdb analysed the multiplex PCR reads with MiXCR anew, one entry per CDR3 protein. The data hold 700,000 to 950,000 distinct CDR3 sequences, with approximately 36% observed a single time. The sample consisted of blood. This chain uses TRBV2 with TRBJ1-2; possibly TRBD1 for D (5 bases). The TCR was taken from a woman in her thirties or forties with Graves' hyperthyroidism. CDR3 sequence: CASSVGDGTRGYGGYTF. CDR3 nucleotides: TGTGCCAGCAGTGTCGGAGACGGGACGAGGGGCTACGGTGGCTACACCTTC.